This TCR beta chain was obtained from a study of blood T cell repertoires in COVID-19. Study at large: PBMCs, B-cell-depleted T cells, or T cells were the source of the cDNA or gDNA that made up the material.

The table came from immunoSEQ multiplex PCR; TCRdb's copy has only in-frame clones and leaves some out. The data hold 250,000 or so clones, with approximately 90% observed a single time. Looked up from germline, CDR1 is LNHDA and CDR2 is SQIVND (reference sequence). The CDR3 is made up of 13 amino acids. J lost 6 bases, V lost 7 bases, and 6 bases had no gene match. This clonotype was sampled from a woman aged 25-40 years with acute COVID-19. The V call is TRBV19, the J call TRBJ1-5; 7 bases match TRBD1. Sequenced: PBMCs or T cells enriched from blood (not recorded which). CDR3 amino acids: CASTARGRQPQHF. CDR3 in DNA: TGTGCCAGTACCGCGAGGGGGCGTCAGCCCCAGCATTTT. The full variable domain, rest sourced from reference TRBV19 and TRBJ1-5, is DGGITQSPKYLFRKEGQNVTLSCEQNLNHDAMYWYRQDPGQGLRLIYYSQIVNDFQKGDIAEGYSVSREKKESFPLTVTSAQKNPTAFYLCASTARGRQPQHFGDGTRLSIL.